A selection of T cell receptor beta chains follows, all from one sample in a study of blood T cell repertoires in COVID-19. The protocol was immunoSEQ multiplex PCR, while the TCRdb copy is restricted to in-frame clones and leaves out a portion. Of just over 300,000 clones in the sample, about 90% are singletons; the top ten hold about 2%. Sequencing used peripheral blood. The origin of the receptors is a young woman with COVID-19, enrolled during active disease. Both conserved end residues are part of each CDR3. A D gene is named only where the DNA matches it firmly. Expanded clones are given a class, and other clones once, few, many or no size at all.

clone size	J gene	V gene	D gene	CDR3 protein	CDR3 DNA
.	TRBJ1-2	TRBV19	.	CASSIDLRRYGYTF	TGTGCCAGTAGTATTGACCTCCGGAGGTATGGCTACACCTTC
.	TRBJ2-5	TRBV25-1	.	CASSLAETQYF	TGTGCCAGCAGCCTTGCGGAGACCCAGTACTTC
.	TRBJ2-7	TRBV19	TRBD1	CASSGGQGPYEQYF	TGTGCCAGTAGTGGGGGACAGGGCCCCTACGAGCAGTACTTC
.	TRBJ2-1	TRBV7-8	.	CASSLRTNRGNEQFF	TGTGCCAGCAGCTTGAGGACCAACCGAGGGAATGAGCAGTTCTTC
.	TRBJ1-1	TRBV5-6	.	CASSPRGGMNTEAFF	TGTGCCAGCAGCCCCCGAGGGGGAATGAACACTGAAGCTTTCTTT
few	TRBJ2-7	TRBV6-5	.	CASQGVGQPSYEQYF	TGTGCCAGTCAAGGCGTGGGACAACCGTCCTACGAGCAGTACTTC
.	TRBJ1-1	TRBV5-8	.	CASRDRLNTEAFF	TGTGCCAGCAGGGACAGATTGAACACTGAAGCTTTCTTT
.	TRBJ2-5	TRBV9	.	CASGQQETQYF	TGTGCCAGCGGGCAGCAAGAGACCCAGTACTTC
.	TRBJ2-2	TRBV3-1/TRBV3-2	TRBD2	CASSQGTSGGAGELFF	TGTGCCAGCAGCCAAGGGACTAGCGGGGGGGCCGGGGAGCTGTTTTTT
.	TRBJ2-2	TRBV10-3	.	CAIRRTAGELFF	TGTGCCATCCGGAGAACCGCCGGGGAGCTGTTTTTT
.	TRBJ2-3	TRBV28	TRBD1	CASSLPPGQGKFTQYF	TGTGCCAGCAGTTTACCCCCGGGACAGGGAAAGTTTACGCAGTATTTT
.	TRBJ2-5	TRBV11-3	TRBD1	CASSQGAAIEETQYF	TGTGCCAGCAGCCAGGGGGCAGCAATAGAAGAGACCCAGTACTTC